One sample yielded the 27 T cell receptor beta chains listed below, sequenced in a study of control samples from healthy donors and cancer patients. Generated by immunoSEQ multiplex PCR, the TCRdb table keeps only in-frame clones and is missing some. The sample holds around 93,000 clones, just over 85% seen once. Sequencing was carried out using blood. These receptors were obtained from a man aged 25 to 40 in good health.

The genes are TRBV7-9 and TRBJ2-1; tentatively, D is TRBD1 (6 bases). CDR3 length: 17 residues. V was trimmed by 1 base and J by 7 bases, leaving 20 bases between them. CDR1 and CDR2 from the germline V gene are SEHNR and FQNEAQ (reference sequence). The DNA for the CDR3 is TGTGCCAGCAGCTTAGAGCTTGGGGGCCAGCGTGGGAATGAGCAGTTCTTC. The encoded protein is CASSLELGGQRGNEQFF.

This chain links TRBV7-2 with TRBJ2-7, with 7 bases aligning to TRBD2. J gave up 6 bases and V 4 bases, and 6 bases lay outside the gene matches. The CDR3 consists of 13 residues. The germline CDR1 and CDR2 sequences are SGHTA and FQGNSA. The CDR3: CASSSDGRREQYF. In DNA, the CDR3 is TGTGCCAGCAGCTCCGACGGGAGGCGCGAGCAGTACTTC.

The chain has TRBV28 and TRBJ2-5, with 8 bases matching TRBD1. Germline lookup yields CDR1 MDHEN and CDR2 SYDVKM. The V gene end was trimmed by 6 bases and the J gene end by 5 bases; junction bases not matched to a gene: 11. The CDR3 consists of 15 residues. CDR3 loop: CASRLQGGILETQYF. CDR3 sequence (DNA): TGTGCCAGCAGACTACAGGGGGGAATCCTGGAGACCCAGTACTTC.

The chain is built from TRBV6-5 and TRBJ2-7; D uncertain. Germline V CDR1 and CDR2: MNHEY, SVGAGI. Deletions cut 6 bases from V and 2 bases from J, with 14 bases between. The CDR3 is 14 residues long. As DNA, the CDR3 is TGTGCCAGCAGGACGAACAGCGCGCCCTACGAGCAGTACTTC. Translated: CASRTNSAPYEQYF.

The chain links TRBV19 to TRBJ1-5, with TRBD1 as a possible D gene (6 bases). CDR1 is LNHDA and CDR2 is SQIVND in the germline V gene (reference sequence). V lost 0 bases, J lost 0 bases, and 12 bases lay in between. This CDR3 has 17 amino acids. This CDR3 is CASSIDIQGRSNQPQHF. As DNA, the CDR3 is TGTGCCAGTAGTATAGACATACAGGGTCGTAGCAATCAGCCCCAGCATTTT. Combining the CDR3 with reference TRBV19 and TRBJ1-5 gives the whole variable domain DGGITQSPKYLFRKEGQNVTLSCEQNLNHDAMYWYRQDPGQGLRLIYYSQIVNDFQKGDIAEGYSVSREKKESFPLTVTSAQKNPTAFYLCASSIDIQGRSNQPQHFGDGTRLSIL.

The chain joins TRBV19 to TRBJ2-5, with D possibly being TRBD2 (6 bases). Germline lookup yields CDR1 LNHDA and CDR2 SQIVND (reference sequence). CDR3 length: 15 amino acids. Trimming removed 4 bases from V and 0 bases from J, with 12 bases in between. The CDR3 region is CASSSSGLYQETQYF. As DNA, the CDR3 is TGTGCCAGTAGTAGTAGCGGCCTGTACCAAGAGACCCAGTACTTC.

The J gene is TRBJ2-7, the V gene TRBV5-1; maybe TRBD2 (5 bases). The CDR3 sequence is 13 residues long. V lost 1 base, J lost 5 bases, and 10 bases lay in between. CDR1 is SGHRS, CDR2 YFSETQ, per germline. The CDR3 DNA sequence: TGCGCCAGCAGCTTGCTGACGGAGGACGAGCAGTACTTC. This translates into CASSLLTEDEQYF.

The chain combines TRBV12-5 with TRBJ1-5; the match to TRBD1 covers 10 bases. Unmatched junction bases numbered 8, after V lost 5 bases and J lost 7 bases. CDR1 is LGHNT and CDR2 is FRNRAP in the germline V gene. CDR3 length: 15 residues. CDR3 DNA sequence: TGTGCTAGTGGTACAACCGGGACAGGGGACCAGCCCCAGCATTTT. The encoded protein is CASGTTGTGDQPQHF. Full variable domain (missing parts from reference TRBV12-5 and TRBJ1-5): DARVTQTPRHKVTEMGQEVTMRCQPILGHNTVFWYRQTMMQGLELLAYFRNRAPLDDSGMPKDRFSAEMPDATLATLKIQPSEPRDSAVYFCASGTTGTGDQPQHFGDGTRLSIL.

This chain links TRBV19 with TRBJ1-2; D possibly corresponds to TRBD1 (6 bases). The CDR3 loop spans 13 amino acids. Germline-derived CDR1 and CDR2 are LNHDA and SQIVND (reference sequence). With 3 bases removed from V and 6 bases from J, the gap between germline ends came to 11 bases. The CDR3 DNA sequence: TGTGCCAGTAGTATTAGTGGGGGCAATGGCTACACCTTC. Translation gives CASSISGGNGYTF.

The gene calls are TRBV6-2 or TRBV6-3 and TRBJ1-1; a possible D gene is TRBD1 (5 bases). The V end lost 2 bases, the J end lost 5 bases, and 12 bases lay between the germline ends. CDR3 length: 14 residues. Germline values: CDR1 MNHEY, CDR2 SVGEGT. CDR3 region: CASSYRGEGTEAFF. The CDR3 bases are TGTGCCAGCAGTTACCGGGGAGAGGGGACTGAAGCTTTCTTT.

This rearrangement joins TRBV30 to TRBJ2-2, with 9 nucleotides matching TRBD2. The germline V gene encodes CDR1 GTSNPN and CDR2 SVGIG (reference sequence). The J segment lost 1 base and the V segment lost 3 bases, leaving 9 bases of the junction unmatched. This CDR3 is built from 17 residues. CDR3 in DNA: TGTGCCTGGAGCATGAGCGGGAGGCCCCTGAACACCGGGGAGCTGTTTTTT. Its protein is CAWSMSGRPLNTGELFF.

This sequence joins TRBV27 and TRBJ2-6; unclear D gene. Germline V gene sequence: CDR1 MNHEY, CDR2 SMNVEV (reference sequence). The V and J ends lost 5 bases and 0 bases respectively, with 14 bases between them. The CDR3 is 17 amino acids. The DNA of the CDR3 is TGTGCCAGCAGTGCCAGACCGAACCACTCTGGGGCCAACGTCCTGACTTTC. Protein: CASSARPNHSGANVLTF.

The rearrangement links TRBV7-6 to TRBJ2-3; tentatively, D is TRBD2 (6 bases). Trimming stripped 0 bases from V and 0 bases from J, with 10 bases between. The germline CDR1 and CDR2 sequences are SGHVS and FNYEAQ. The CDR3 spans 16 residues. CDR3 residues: CASSLAGGTSTDTQYF. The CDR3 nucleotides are TGTGCCAGCAGCTTAGCCGGCGGGACTAGCACAGATACGCAGTATTTT.

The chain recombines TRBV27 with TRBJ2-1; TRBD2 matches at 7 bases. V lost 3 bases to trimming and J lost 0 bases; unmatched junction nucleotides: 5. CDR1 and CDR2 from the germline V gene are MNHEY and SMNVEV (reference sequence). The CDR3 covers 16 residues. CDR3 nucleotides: TGTGCCAGCAGTTTCGGGGGAGGGAGCTCCTACAATGAGCAGTTCTTC. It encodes CASSFGGGSSYNEQFF.

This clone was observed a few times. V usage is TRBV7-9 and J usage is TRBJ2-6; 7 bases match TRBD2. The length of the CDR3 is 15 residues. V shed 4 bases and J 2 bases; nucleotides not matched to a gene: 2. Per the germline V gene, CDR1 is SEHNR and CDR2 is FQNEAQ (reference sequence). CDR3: CASSSAGAGANVLTF. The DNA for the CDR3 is TGTGCCAGCAGCTCCGCGGGGGCTGGGGCCAACGTCCTGACTTTC.

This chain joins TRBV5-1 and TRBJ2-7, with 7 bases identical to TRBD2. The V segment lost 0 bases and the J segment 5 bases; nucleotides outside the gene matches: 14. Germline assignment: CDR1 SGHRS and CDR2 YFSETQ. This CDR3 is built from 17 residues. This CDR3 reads CASSLGSGAGVLDEQYF. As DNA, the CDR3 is TGCGCCAGCAGCTTGGGAAGTGGGGCGGGAGTACTCGACGAGCAGTACTTC.

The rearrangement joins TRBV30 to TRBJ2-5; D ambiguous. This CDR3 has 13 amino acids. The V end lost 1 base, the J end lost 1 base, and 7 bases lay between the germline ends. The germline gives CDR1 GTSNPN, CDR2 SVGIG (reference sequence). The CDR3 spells CAWSASPQETQYF. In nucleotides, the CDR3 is TGTGCCTGGAGTGCATCTCCCCAAGAGACCCAGTACTTC.

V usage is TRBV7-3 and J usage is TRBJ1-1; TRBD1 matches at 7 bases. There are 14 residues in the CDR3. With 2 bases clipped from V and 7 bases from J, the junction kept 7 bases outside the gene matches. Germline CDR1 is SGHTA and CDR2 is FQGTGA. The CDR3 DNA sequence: TGTGCCAGCAGCTTACAGGGGGGAATGGGTGAAGCTTTCTTT. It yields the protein CASSLQGGMGEAFF.

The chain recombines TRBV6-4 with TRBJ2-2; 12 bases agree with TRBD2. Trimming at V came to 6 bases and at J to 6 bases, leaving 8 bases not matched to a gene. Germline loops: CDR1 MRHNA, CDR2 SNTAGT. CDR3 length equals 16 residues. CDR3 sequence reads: CASRPGTSGYPGELFF. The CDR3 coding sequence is TGTGCCAGCAGACCCGGGACTAGCGGGTACCCCGGGGAGCTGTTTTTT.

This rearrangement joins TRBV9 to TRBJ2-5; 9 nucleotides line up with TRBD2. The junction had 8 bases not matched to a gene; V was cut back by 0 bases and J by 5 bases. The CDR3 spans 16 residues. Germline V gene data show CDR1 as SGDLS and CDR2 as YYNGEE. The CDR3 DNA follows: TGTGCCAGCAGCGTAGAAGGTAGCGGGAGCTGGGAGACCCAGTACTTC. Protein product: CASSVEGSGSWETQYF.

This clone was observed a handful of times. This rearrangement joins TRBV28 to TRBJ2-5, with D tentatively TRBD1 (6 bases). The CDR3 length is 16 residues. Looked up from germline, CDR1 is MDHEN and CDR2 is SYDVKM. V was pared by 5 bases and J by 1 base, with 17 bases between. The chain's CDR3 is CASSAPGATLQETQYF. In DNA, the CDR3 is TGTGCCAGCAGTGCCCCAGGGGCTACCCTCCAAGAGACCCAGTACTTC.

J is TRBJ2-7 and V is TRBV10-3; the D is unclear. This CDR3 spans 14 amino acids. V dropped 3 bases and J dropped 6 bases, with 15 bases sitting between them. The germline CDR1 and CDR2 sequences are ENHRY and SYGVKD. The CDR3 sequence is CAISDDIRLREQYF. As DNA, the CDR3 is TGTGCCATCAGTGACGATATTCGTCTACGCGAGCAGTACTTC.

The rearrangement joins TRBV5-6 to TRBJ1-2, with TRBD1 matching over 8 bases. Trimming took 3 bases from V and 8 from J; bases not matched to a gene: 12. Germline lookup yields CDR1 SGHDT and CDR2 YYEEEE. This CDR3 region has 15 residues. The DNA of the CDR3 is TGTGCCAGCAGCTCCCTCGGGACAGGAGGCGAGGGCTACACCTTC. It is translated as CASSSLGTGGEGYTF.

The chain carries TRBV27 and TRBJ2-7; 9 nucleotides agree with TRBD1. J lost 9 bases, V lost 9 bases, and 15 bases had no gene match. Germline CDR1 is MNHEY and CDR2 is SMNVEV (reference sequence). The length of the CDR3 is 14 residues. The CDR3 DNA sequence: TGTGCCAGTAGATCCGGACAGGGGCTTGTGGTGCAGTACTTC. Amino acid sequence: CASRSGQGLVVQYF.

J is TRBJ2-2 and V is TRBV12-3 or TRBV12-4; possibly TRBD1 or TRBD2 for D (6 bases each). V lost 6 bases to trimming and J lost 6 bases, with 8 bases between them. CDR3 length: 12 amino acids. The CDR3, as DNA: TGTGCCAGCAGCCGGGGGCCCGGGGAGCTGTTTTTT. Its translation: CASSRGPGELFF.

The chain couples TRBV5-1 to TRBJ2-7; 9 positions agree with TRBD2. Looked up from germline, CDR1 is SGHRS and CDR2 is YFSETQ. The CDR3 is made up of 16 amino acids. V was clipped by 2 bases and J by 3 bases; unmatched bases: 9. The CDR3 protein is CASSFGGAGGLYEQYF. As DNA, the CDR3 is TGCGCCAGCAGCTTTGGCGGAGCGGGAGGCCTCTACGAGCAGTACTTC. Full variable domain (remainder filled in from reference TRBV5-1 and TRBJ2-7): KAGVTQTPRYLIKTRGQQVTLSCSPISGHRSVSWYQQTPGQGLQFLFEYFSETQRNKGNFPGRFSGRQFSNSRSEMNVSTLELGDSALYLCASSFGGAGGLYEQYFGPGTRLTVT.

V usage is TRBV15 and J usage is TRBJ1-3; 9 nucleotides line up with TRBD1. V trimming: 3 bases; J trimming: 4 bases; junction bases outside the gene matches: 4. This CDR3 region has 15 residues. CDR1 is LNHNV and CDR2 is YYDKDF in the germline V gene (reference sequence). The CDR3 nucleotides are TGTGCCACCAGCAGCGGGACAGGGAAAGGAAACACCATATATTTT. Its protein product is CATSSGTGKGNTIYF.